The rows below give T cell receptor beta chains drawn from one sample of a study of tumor and adjacent non-tumor tissue in lung cancer. TCRdb redid the calling of the multiplex PCR reads with MiXCR, one entry per CDR3 protein. The table lists tens of thousands of distinct CDR3 sequences, 67% of them singletons. The sample consisted of lung tumor tissue. The source of these receptors is a man in his sixties with non-small cell lung cancer. Both conserved end residues are trimmed from each CDR3. Fields, in order: V gene, CDR3 protein.

v_gene: TRBV11-3; CDR3aa: ASSHEQF
v_gene: TRBV5-1; CDR3aa: ASRPGPAGAGEQS
v_gene: TRBV6-6; CDR3aa: TGKSRTADSNQPQH
v_gene: TRBV11-1; CDR3aa: TSSFSHGEQY
v_gene: TRBV11-2; CDR3aa: ASSPSDRGLDTQY
v_gene: TRBV4-1; CDR3aa: ASSQEERGGAGELF
v_gene: TRBV4-3; CDR3aa: ASSQIIKRGIADTQY
v_gene: TRBV4-1; CDR3aa: ASSQDLAGLSGGELS
v_gene: TRBV12-3/TRBV12-4; CDR3aa: AIGGTVNEKLF
v_gene: TRBV11-1; CDR3aa: ASSLDRAVVPYEQY
v_gene: TRBV4-2; CDR3aa: ASSQATQGVGNTDAF
v_gene: TRBV29-1; CDR3aa: SVEGQGYGYT
v_gene: TRBV6-2/TRBV6-3; CDR3aa: ASSYSIVGLAGADEQF
v_gene: TRBV7-9; CDR3aa: TISIPGPGA
v_gene: TRBV19; CDR3aa: ASSTGASTDTQY
v_gene: TRBV4-3; CDR3aa: ASSQDRSQETQY
v_gene: TRBV28; CDR3aa: ASKPRQFSGANVLT
v_gene: TRBV29-1; CDR3aa: SVSRGLGETPY
v_gene: TRBV20-1; CDR3aa: SARAGKGGEAF
v_gene: TRBV6-5; CDR3aa: ASSSRAPREQY
v_gene: TRBV11-1; CDR3aa: ASSPRNRGGVGELF
v_gene: TRBV11-2; CDR3aa: ASSLQGLVVQETQY
v_gene: TRBV4-1; CDR3aa: AGSQDPVLETQY
v_gene: TRBV11-1; CDR3aa: PNSLGTNTEAF
v_gene: TRBV11-2; CDR3aa: ASSSVPPGGETQY
v_gene: TRBV6-1; CDR3aa: ATSSMNTEAF
v_gene: TRBV12-3/TRBV12-4; CDR3aa: ASSRGLAGFVETQY
v_gene: TRBV6-5; CDR3aa: ASSYRGLEDTQH
v_gene: TRBV7-2; CDR3aa: ASSASRGGELF
v_gene: TRBV7-9; CDR3aa: ASSPSGSTDTQY
v_gene: TRBV28; CDR3aa: ASCGDSSSYNSPLP
v_gene: TRBV20-1; CDR3aa: SAPGEDPYNEQF
v_gene: TRBV28; CDR3aa: ASNPTDRRNTEAF
v_gene: TRBV6-2/TRBV6-3; CDR3aa: ANSTSIIAGDNEQF
v_gene: TRBV12-3/TRBV12-4; CDR3aa: ASGIPGAHEQY
v_gene: TRBV4-2; CDR3aa: VSSQETGTGGTQY
v_gene: TRBV11-2; CDR3aa: TNSLVGELPYRGEHF
v_gene: TRBV11-3; CDR3aa: ASSLFSGDYEQY
v_gene: TRBV2; CDR3aa: ASNVQGYTGELF
v_gene: TRBV6-2/TRBV6-3; CDR3aa: ASSSILEGGPGGGEHF
v_gene: TRBV30; CDR3aa: ARTKQGLETQY
v_gene: TRBV6-5; CDR3aa: ASSSVRTNYGYT
v_gene: TRBV5-4; CDR3aa: ASRGAGGRSIDTQY
v_gene: TRBV7-9; CDR3aa: ASSTGYNEQF
v_gene: TRBV5-5; CDR3aa: ARSLEAGDAGNTIY
v_gene: TRBV7-8; CDR3aa: ASSSEAGGFCNELF
v_gene: TRBV12-3/TRBV12-4; CDR3aa: ANSSSERGSTDAQY
v_gene: TRBV5-1; CDR3aa: ASSLQGQEETQY
v_gene: TRBV11-2; CDR3aa: ASSLGTAASETQY
v_gene: TRBV20-1; CDR3aa: SARRNLDGSYGYT
v_gene: TRBV7-9; CDR3aa: ASTYVRGNTEAF
v_gene: TRBV4-3; CDR3aa: ASSVSELGELF
v_gene: TRBV29-1; CDR3aa: SVGGHPNYGYT
v_gene: TRBV20-1; CDR3aa: SASSGSLEKLF
v_gene: TRBV6-2/TRBV6-3; CDR3aa: ARSYTIVYEQY
v_gene: TRBV4-2; CDR3aa: ACSQALGALAGNTQY
v_gene: TRBV11-3; CDR3aa: ASRRAGSSYEQY
v_gene: TRBV11-2; CDR3aa: ASSTRLAGGPIEQF